This T cell receptor beta chain appears in the sequencing data of a study of shared clonotypes between healthy human individuals. Healthy HIV-negative adults without recent acute infections or vaccinations served as donors. The CDR3 spans 14 residues. The trim removed 6 bases at V and 2 bases at J, leaving 2 bases unmatched. CDR1 and CDR2 from the germline V gene are MNHNS and SASEGT. Notes on this clone: This may stem from a read error, because a much larger clone lies one nucleotide away.

Researchers ran the assay at a deep level. Assay: immunoSEQ multiplex PCR; the TCRdb copy retains only in-frame clones and omits some. Among roughly 330,000 clones listed, 74% were seen once. The V call is TRBV6-1, the J call TRBJ1-5; 9 nucleotides agree with TRBD1. The material sequenced was memory CD4+ T cells sorted from blood. As to subset: CD45RA-negative fraction. This receptor was identified in a man under 40 in good health. The CDR3 spells CASRRTGGNQPQHF. The CDR3 coding sequence is TGTGCCAGCAGACGGACAGGGGGCAATCAGCCCCAGCATTTT.